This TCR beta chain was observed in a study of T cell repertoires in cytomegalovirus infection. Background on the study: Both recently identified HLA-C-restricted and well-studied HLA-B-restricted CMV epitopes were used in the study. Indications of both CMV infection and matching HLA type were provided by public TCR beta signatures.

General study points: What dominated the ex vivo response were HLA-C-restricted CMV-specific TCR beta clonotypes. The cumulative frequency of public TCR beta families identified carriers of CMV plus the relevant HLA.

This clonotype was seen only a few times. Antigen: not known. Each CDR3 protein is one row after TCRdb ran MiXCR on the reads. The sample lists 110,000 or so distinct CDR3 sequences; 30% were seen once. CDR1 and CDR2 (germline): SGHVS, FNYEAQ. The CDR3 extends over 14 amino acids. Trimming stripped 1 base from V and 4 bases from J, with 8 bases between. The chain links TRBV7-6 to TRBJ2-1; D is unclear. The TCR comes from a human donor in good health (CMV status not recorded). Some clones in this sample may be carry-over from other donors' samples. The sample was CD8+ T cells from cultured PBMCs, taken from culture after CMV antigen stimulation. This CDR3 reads CASSLGARYNEQFF. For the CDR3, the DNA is TGTGCCAGCAGCTTAGGGGCTAGATACAATGAGCAGTTCTTC.